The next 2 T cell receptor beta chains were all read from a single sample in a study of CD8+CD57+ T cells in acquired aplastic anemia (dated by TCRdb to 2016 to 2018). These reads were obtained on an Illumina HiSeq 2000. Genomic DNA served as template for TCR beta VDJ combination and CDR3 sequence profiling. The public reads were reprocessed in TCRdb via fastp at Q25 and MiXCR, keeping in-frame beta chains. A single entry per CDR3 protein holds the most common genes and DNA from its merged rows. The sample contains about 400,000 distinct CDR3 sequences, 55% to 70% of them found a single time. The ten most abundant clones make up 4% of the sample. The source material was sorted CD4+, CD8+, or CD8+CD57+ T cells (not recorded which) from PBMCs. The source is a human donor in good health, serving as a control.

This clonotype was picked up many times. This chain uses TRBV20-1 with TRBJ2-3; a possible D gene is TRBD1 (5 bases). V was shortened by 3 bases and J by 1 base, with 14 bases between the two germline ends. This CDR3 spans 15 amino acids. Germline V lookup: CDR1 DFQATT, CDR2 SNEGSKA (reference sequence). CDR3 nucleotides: TGCAGTGCTAGCCTAGACCAAGGGGGCACAGATACGCAGTATTTT. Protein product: CSASLDQGGTDTQYF.

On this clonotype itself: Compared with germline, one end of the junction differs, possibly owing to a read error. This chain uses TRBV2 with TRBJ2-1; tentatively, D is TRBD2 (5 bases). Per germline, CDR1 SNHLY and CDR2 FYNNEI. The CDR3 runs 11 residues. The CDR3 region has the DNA TGCCCCGCGAGTGCGGGCAATGAGCAGTTCTTC. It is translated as CPASAGNEQFF. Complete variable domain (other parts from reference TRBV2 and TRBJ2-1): EPEVTQTPSHQVTQMGQEVILRCVPISNHLYFYWYRQILGQKVEFLVSFYNNEISEKSEIFDDQFSVERPDGSNFTLKIRSTKLEDSAMYFCPASAGNEQFFGPGTRLTVL.